This entry lists 8 T cell receptor beta chains sequenced from one sample in a study of tumor-infiltrating lymphocytes in primary liver carcinoma. Unsorted whole blood supplied the RNA, and germline DNA was extracted too. Total RNA amounting to roughly 450 ng was the source from which TCR beta cDNA was made with a constant-region primer. Three nested multiplex PCR rounds, a slightly modified ARM-PCR, produced the libraries for TCR beta. A C-beta reverse primer was combined with TRBV1-TRBV30 forward primers in the first two PCR rounds, and each round had approximately 10 cycles. Via MiXCR, TCRdb re-called the multiplex PCR reads, giving one row per CDR3 protein. Of a few hundred thousand distinct CDR3 sequences listed, nearly 60% are singletons. The sequencing input was peripheral blood. The receptors shown here come from a woman aged 25 to 39 with primary liver carcinoma and hepatitis B virus infection.

Comments on this clonotype: The CDR3 does not close with the conserved phenylalanine or tryptophan, likely indicating a read error. The chain carries TRBV4-3 and TRBJ2-4, with TRBD2 matching 8 bases. Looked up from germline, CDR1 is LGHNA and CDR2 is YSLEER. CDR3 size: 18 residues. As DNA, the CDR3 is TGCGCCAGTAGCCCGGGACTAGTGGGAGGCAGTCGAGGAAACATTCAGTACATC. It codes for CASSPGLVGGSRGNIQYI.

Turning to this clonotype: The CDR3 carries no conserved terminal phenylalanine or tryptophan, so it likely arises from a read error. The rearrangement joins TRBV12-3 or TRBV12-4 to TRBJ2-7; D remains unclear. V was clipped by 1 base and J by 0 bases, with 7 bases between them. The CDR3 spans 14 residues. CDR3 coding DNA: TGTGCCAGCAGTTTAGATCGTCCCTCCTACGAGCAGTACATC. Its protein is CASSLDRPSYEQYI.

As concerns this clonotype: Being one base from a much bigger clone, this may be a read error. The CDR3 ends on some other residue instead of the conserved phenylalanine or tryptophan, so this is likely a read error. The chain has TRBV11-2 and TRBJ1-1; weak D call: TRBD1 (5 bases). The CDR3 runs to 11 residues. Trimming took off 3 bases at V and 10 bases at J, with 9 bases between the two ends. Germline values: CDR1 SGHAT, CDR2 FQNNGV. CDR3 residues: CASSFPRGAFL. The CDR3, as DNA: TGTGCCAGCAGCTTCCCAAGGGGAGCTTTCCTT.

This clonotype was counted at least ten times. V gene TRBV11-1 combines with J gene TRBJ2-2; tentatively, D is TRBD2 (7 bases). The CDR3 sequence is 16 residues long. Between the trimmed V and J ends, which lost 5 bases and 6 bases, there was a span of 19 bases. Germline V lookup: CDR1 SGHAT, CDR2 FQDESV (reference sequence). The CDR3 DNA follows: TGTGCCAGCAGCGGCCGGGGGGCAGGCGGTTCCGGGGAGCTGTTTTTT. Its protein product is CASSGRGAGGSGELFF.

In regard to this clonotype: Being one base from a much bigger clone, this may be a read error. The genes are TRBV6-6 and TRBJ1-1; unclear D gene. The V and J ends lost 7 bases and 0 bases respectively, with 12 bases between them. Germline V gene sequence: CDR1 MNHNY, CDR2 SVGAGI (reference sequence). This CDR3 has 14 residues. Here the CDR3 reads CASIMSRMNTEAFF. In DNA, the CDR3 is TGTGCCAGCATCATGTCACGGATGAACACTGAAGCTTTCTTT.

This clonotype has a handful of counts. The V call is TRBV28, the J call TRBJ2-1, with D perhaps TRBD2 (6 bases). Germline values: CDR1 MDHEN, CDR2 SYDVKM. Trimming left V 7 bases short and J 0 bases short, with 10 bases between. This CDR3 is 14 amino acids long. In DNA, the CDR3 is TGTGCCAGCACTGGCGGGAACTCCTACAATGAGCAGTTCTTC. This translates into CASTGGNSYNEQFF.

The CDR3 DNA reads as TGTGCCAGCAGCCAGCGGGACACGGGGGGGGCTCCTGAAGCTTTCTTT. Residues: CASSQRDTGGAPEAFF. The chain couples TRBV16 to TRBJ1-1; maybe TRBD1 (6 bases). This CDR3 contains 16 residues. CDR1 is KGHSY, CDR2 FQNENV, per germline. V was cut by 3 bases and J by 6 bases, with 20 bases left in between.

The chain couples TRBV5-1 to TRBJ2-5; 11 nucleotides agree with TRBD1. This CDR3 region has 15 residues. The germline gives CDR1 SGHRS, CDR2 YFSETQ. V dropped 0 bases and J dropped 5; count of bases not matched to a gene: 3. The CDR3 bases are TGCGCCAGCAGCTTGGGGACAGGGGGCATGGAGACCCAGTACTTC. Amino acids: CASSLGTGGMETQYF.